These T cell receptor beta chains were read from a single sample in a study of T cells in Graves' hyperthyroidism and ophthalmopathy. TCRdb re-analysed the multiplex PCR reads in MiXCR, keeping a single row per CDR3 protein. The table includes 620,000 or so distinct CDR3 sequences, roughly 15% detected once. Sequencing was done on a sample of blood. These receptors all stem from a woman between 50 and 59 years old with Graves' ophthalmopathy. Each CDR3 is given with its conserved first and last residue. Each record gives: D gene, V gene, J gene, clone size, CDR3 DNA, CDR3 protein. D genes are given only for firm matches. Size is stated for part of the rows, as once, few or many counts, or as a class when the clone is expanded.

>.|TRBV20-1|TRBJ1-1|.
TGCAGTGCTAATAGGATGAACACTGAAGCTTTCTTT
CSANRMNTEAFF
>.|TRBV19|TRBJ2-7|.
TGTGCCAGTAGTATTCTCACCTCGGGAGAGCAGTACTTC
CASSILTSGEQYF
>.|TRBV18|TRBJ1-3|many
TGTGCCAGCTCACCAATGACCAGCGGTCCTGGAAACACCATATATTTT
CASSPMTSGPGNTIYF
>.|TRBV20-1|TRBJ1-4|.
TGCAGTGCTATGGGGGACAATGTTAATGAAAAACTGTTTTTT
CSAMGDNVNEKLFF
>.|TRBV12-3/TRBV12-4|TRBJ2-5|many
TGTGCCAGCAGTCCGGACAACCAAGAGACCCAGTACTTC
CASSPDNQETQYF
>TRBD2|TRBV28|TRBJ2-1|.
TGTGCCAGCAGTAGGGTAGCGGGAGGCCAAGAGCAGTTCTTC
CASSRVAGGQEQFF
>.|TRBV19|TRBJ2-7|few
TGTGCCAGTAGTATCCCCGGACCCTCCTACGAGCAGTACTTC
CASSIPGPSYEQYF
>.|TRBV4-3|TRBJ2-1|few
TGCGCCAGCAGACCTAAGTTGGGGGGGCGCAATGAGCAGTTCTTC
CASRPKLGGRNEQFF
>TRBD1|TRBV19|TRBJ2-2|.
TGTGCCAGTAGAGTTAGACAGGGCTCGAACACCGGGGAGCTGTTTTTT
CASRVRQGSNTGELFF
>.|TRBV11-2|TRBJ2-1|many
TGTGCCAGCAGCTCTTCAAAAAGCTCCTACAATGAGCAGTTCTTC
CASSSSKSSYNEQFF
>.|TRBV28|TRBJ2-3|few
TGTGCCAGCAGTACAGGAGGGGGCCCAGATACGCAGTATTTT
CASSTGGGPDTQYF
>.|TRBV27|TRBJ2-1|many
TGTGCCAGCAGAAACTCTGCAGGGGAGCAGTTCTTC
CASRNSAGEQFF
>TRBD1|TRBV5-1|TRBJ2-1|many
TGCGCCAGCAGCGAACAGGGGGCAGGTTTTAGTGAGCAGTTCTTC
CASSEQGAGFSEQFF
>TRBD2|TRBV4-3|TRBJ2-7|.
TGCGCCAGCAGCCAACTGACTAGCGGGAGTTCCGAGCAGTACTTC
CASSQLTSGSSEQYF
>TRBD1|TRBV10-3|TRBJ2-5|many
TGTGCCATCAGTGAGACCGGGACAGGGGGAGAGACCCAGTACTTC
CAISETGTGGETQYF
>.|TRBV30|TRBJ1-4|.
TGTGCCTGGGATAGCGACGACAGGCTGGGTGAAAAACTGTTTTTT
CAWDSDDRLGEKLFF
>.|TRBV2|TRBJ1-2|many
TGTGCCAGCAGTACTCCGGGACGGCTCTATGGCTACACCTTC
CASSTPGRLYGYTF
>.|TRBV11-3|TRBJ2-5|many
TGTGCCAGCAGCTGGCGGGTTGGGACCCAGTACTTC
CASSWRVGTQYF
>TRBD1|TRBV7-3|TRBJ2-1|.
TGTGCCAGCAGCTTGATCGGACCACAAGACAGGGGACCCTCAGCGGCCTCCTACAATGAGCAGTTCTTC
CASSLIGPQDRGPSAASYNEQFF
>TRBD1|TRBV20-1|TRBJ2-2|many
TGCAGTGCTAGAGACCGTCGACAGGGTTTTACCGGGGAGCTGTTTTTT
CSARDRRQGFTGELFF
>.|TRBV20-1|TRBJ2-7|many
TGCAGTGCTAGAGTCCAGCCCTCCTACGAGCAGTACTTC
CSARVQPSYEQYF
>.|TRBV5-1|TRBJ1-1|many
TGCGCCAGCAGCCCGGCGGGGCGCCTAACTGAAGCTTTCTTT
CASSPAGRLTEAFF
>TRBD2|TRBV29-1|TRBJ2-7|.
TGCAGCGTCCATAGCGGGCCTGGCTACGAGCAGTACTTC
CSVHSGPGYEQYF
>.|TRBV28|TRBJ2-4|many
TGTGCCAGCACCCCCCGGACAGAAAAAAACATTCAGTACTTC
CASTPRTEKNIQYF
>.|TRBV19|TRBJ2-7|.
TGTGCCAGTACAGGGTTCCCCCCGAGGTACGAGCAGTACTTC
CASTGFPPRYEQYF
>.|TRBV6-5|TRBJ2-5|.
TGTGCCAGCAGTTACTTGAGCTCGAGCTTGTATCAAGAGACCCAGTACTTC
CASSYLSSSLYQETQYF
>TRBD2|TRBV27|TRBJ2-1|many
TGTGCCAGCAGTTTAATGACGGGAGGGCCACATGAGCAGTTCTTC
CASSLMTGGPHEQFF
>.|TRBV28|TRBJ1-4|many
TGTGCCAGCAGTTCATCCCGCGGGGCAACTAATGAAAAACTGTTTTTT
CASSSSRGATNEKLFF
>TRBD1|TRBV7-2|TRBJ1-1|many
TGTGCCAGCAGCTACTCAGGGGGTGTGGACACTGAAGCTTTCTTT
CASSYSGGVDTEAFF
>.|TRBV20-1|TRBJ2-7|many
TGCAGTGCTAGAGATCTTGTCAGCGTGGGAGACGAGCAGTACTTC
CSARDLVSVGDEQYF
>TRBD1|TRBV3-1|TRBJ1-1|many
TGTGCCAGCAGTCAACAGGGGTTGACTGAAGCTTTCTTT
CASSQQGLTEAFF
>TRBD2|TRBV29-1|TRBJ2-1|few
TGCAGCGCCGAGGGGCTAGCGGGAGGTGAGCAGTTCTTC
CSAEGLAGGEQFF
>TRBD2|TRBV9|TRBJ2-1|many
TGTGCCAGCAGTAAGCTAGCGGGAGTTAGCTCCTACAATGAGCAGTTCTTC
CASSKLAGVSSYNEQFF
>TRBD2|TRBV19|TRBJ2-7|few
TGTGCCAGTAGTCTTAATGGGGGGGGGAATCCCTTGTACGAGCAGTACTTC
CASSLNGGGNPLYEQYF
>.|TRBV7-9|TRBJ2-2|few
TGTGCCAGCAGCTTAGTCACATTCAGGAACACCGGGGAGCTGTTTTTT
CASSLVTFRNTGELFF
>TRBD1|TRBV20-1|TRBJ1-4|many
TGCAGTGCCCCGGGACAGGGCCACGAAAAACTGTTTTTT
CSAPGQGHEKLFF
>.|TRBV5-1|TRBJ1-1|many
TGCGCCAGCAGCTTGACAGGGAAGGCCACTGAAGCTTTCTTT
CASSLTGKATEAFF
>TRBD2|TRBV5-1|TRBJ2-7|many
TGCGCCAGCAGCTTCCGCGGGACTACCCCCTACGAGCAGTACTTC
CASSFRGTTPYEQYF
>TRBD2|TRBV3-1|TRBJ2-5|many
TGTGCCAGCAGCCAATTACTAGCGGGTGGAGAGACCCAGTACTTC
CASSQLLAGGETQYF
>.|TRBV7-2|TRBJ1-1|many
TGTGCCAGCAGCTTAGGGGGTGGAGGGGAGACTGAAGCTTTCTTT
CASSLGGGGETEAFF
>.|TRBV14|TRBJ2-3|.
TGTGCCAGCAGCCAACGCTCGAGGAGTTTTGCAGATACGAAGTATTTT
CASSQRSRSFADTKYF
>TRBD1|TRBV29-1|TRBJ2-1|few
TGCAGCGTCCGAGGGACAGGGTATTACTCCTACAATGAGCAGTTCTTC
CSVRGTGYYSYNEQFF
>.|TRBV28|TRBJ2-7|many
TGTGCCAGCAGCTCGAACGTAGGGGGACGGGAGCAGTACTTC
CASSSNVGGREQYF
>.|TRBV12-3/TRBV12-4|TRBJ1-3|many
TGTGCCAGCAGCCGTTTGGGCTCCAGCTCTGGAAACACCATATATTTT
CASSRLGSSSGNTIYF
>.|TRBV12-3/TRBV12-4|TRBJ1-5|many
TGTGCCAGCAGCTTCGGGACTAATGGCAATCAGCCCCAGCATTTT
CASSFGTNGNQPQHF
>TRBD2|TRBV5-1|TRBJ2-3|.
TGCGCCAGCAGCTTGGATGGGCTAGCGGGAGGCCAAACAGATACGCAGTATTTT
CASSLDGLAGGQTDTQYF
>.|TRBV30|TRBJ1-1|.
TGTGCCTGGGGCGGGGAGGTGAACACTGAAGCTTTCTTT
CAWGGEVNTEAFF
>.|TRBV24-1|TRBJ1-5|.
TGTGCCACCAGTGATTTGGGGTCGGAGCCCCAGCATTTT
CATSDLGSEPQHF
>.|TRBV10-3|TRBJ2-6|few
TGTGCCATCAGGGTGGACAGAGCGGGGGCCAACGTCCTGACTTTC
CAIRVDRAGANVLTF
>TRBD2|TRBV7-6|TRBJ2-3|many
TGTGCCAGCAGCTTATTAGCGGGAGGGCCGGGAGATACGCAGTATTTT
CASSLLAGGPGDTQYF
>TRBD2|TRBV7-2|TRBJ2-7|many
TGTGCCACCCAGTTGACCGGGACTAGCGGATGGTACGAGCAGTACTTC
CATQLTGTSGWYEQYF
>.|TRBV28|TRBJ1-2|many
TGTGCCAGCACCCTCACAGAGGGTTCTTTACGAGGCTACACCTTC
CASTLTEGSLRGYTF
>TRBD2|TRBV27|TRBJ2-5|many
TGTGCCAGCAGTTTTGTGACTAGCGGGAGGGCCCACGGAGCCCAGTACTTC
CASSFVTSGRAHGAQYF
>.|TRBV29-1|TRBJ2-2|.
TGCAGCGTTGTCCCCGGTACCGGGGAGCTGTTTTTT
CSVVPGTGELFF
>TRBD2|TRBV20-1|TRBJ2-4|many
TGCAGTGCTCCTTGGACTAGCGGAAACATTCAGTACTTC
CSAPWTSGNIQYF